These 32 T cell receptor beta chains were sequenced from one sample in a study of T cell repertoires in cytomegalovirus infection. TCRdb itself ran the reads through MiXCR, one entry per CDR3 protein. The sample lists 200,000 to 300,000 distinct CDR3 sequences, 9.1% occurring once. Sequenced sample: PBMCs. The receptors here all came from a human donor in good health (CMV status not recorded). Some clones in this sample may be carry-over from other donors' samples.

In this sample, this clonotype turned up a few times. The chain employs TRBV19 and TRBJ1-5; 10 bases line up with TRBD1. J gave up 6 bases and V 5 bases, and 13 bases lay outside the gene matches. CDR1 LNHDA and CDR2 SQIVND come from the germline V gene (reference sequence). The CDR3 extends over 17 amino acids. The CDR3 region has the DNA TGTGCCAGTAGTCTCGGGACAGGGGACGTTGGTGGTCAGCCCCAGCATTTT. As protein: CASSLGTGDVGGQPQHF.

Only one count was recorded for this clonotype. This may be a read error, as it is one base from a much larger clone. V gene TRBV19 combines with J gene TRBJ2-3; tentatively, D is TRBD1 or TRBD2 (6 bases each). CDR1 and CDR2 from the germline V gene are LNHDA and SQIVND (reference sequence). The length of the CDR3 is 15 residues. The CDR3 region has the DNA TGTGCCAGTAGTATGTCGGGGGCCCCCACAGGTACGCAGTATTTT. Translation: CASSMSGAPTGTQYF.

This clonotype was picked up many times. The V and J genes are TRBV12-3 or TRBV12-4 and TRBJ2-6; 7 nucleotides align to TRBD2. There are 18 residues in the CDR3. J gave up 0 bases and V 5 bases, and 10 bases lay outside the gene matches. The CDR3 sequence: CASSPPPGGGSGANVLTF. DNA of the CDR3: TGTGCCAGCAGTCCCCCCCCAGGCGGGGGCTCTGGGGCCAACGTCCTGACTTTC.

For the CDR3, the DNA is TGCAGCGCAACCCGGTGTCAAGGGAGCAATCAGCCCCAGCATTTT. Protein: CSATRCQGSNQPQHF. The chain uses TRBV20-1 and TRBJ1-5, with D unclear. This CDR3 contains 15 residues. Germline V gives CDR1 DFQATT, CDR2 SNEGSKA (reference sequence).

This clonotype appeared a few times. The V and J genes are TRBV5-1 and TRBJ2-7; unclear D gene. The CDR3 totals 13 residues. The ends were cut back, 3 bases at V and 4 bases at J, with 11 bases in the middle. CDR1 SGHRS and CDR2 YFSETQ come from the germline V gene. The CDR3 sequence: CASSYTSTYEQYF. Written as DNA, the CDR3 is TGCGCCAGCAGCTATACGTCAACGTACGAGCAGTACTTC.

This clonotype has a count of ten or more. J is TRBJ1-6 and V is TRBV12-5; D unclear. The germline V gene has CDR1 LGHNT and CDR2 FRNRAP. Trimming stripped 0 bases from V and 6 bases from J, with 12 bases between. The CDR3 has 16 amino acids. The CDR3 is CASGLVRKKGNSPLHF. In DNA, the CDR3 is TGTGCTAGTGGTTTGGTACGAAAGAAGGGTAATTCACCCCTCCACTTT.

This clonotype showed up many times. The DNA for the CDR3 is TGTGCCAGCAGCGTGGGACAGAGCGCCGGAAACACCATATATTTT. This codes for CASSVGQSAGNTIYF. The J gene is TRBJ1-3, the V gene TRBV7-2, with TRBD1 matching over 7 bases. Per germline, CDR1 SGHTA and CDR2 FQGNSA. CDR3 length: 15 amino acids. V shed 5 bases, J shed 4 bases, and the junction held 8 bases outside the gene matches.

V is TRBV19 and J is TRBJ2-7, with D uncertain. The CDR3 runs to 12 residues. The V and J ends lost 4 bases and 13 bases respectively, with 17 bases between them. Germline lookup yields CDR1 LNHDA and CDR2 SQIVND (reference sequence). The CDR3 loop is CASSTGPSKLYF. For the CDR3, the DNA is TGTGCCAGTAGTACCGGACCGTCGAAGCTTTACTTC.

This clonotype was seen many times. The chain links TRBV6-6 to TRBJ2-7; 7 nucleotides agree with TRBD1. Trimming took 5 bases from V and 6 from J; bases not matched to a gene: 7. Per germline, CDR1 MNHNY and CDR2 SVGAGI (reference sequence). CDR3 length equals 13 residues. The CDR3 loop reads CASSGRQGGEQYF. Here the CDR3 DNA reads TGTGCCAGCAGTGGAAGACAGGGCGGCGAGCAGTACTTC.

This clonotype has ten or more counts. The chain is built from TRBV7-2 and TRBJ2-7; TRBD2 aligns across 7 bases. The CDR3 runs 18 residues. Germline trimming cut 1 base from V and 0 bases from J; bases unmatched to any gene: 12. Germline loops: CDR1 SGHTA, CDR2 FQGNSA. The CDR3 nucleotides read TGTGCCAGCAGCTTAGTGCCGGTTGCGGGAGTCGTCTCCTACGAGCAGTACTTC. Its protein product is CASSLVPVAGVVSYEQYF.

This clonotype has more than one count but fewer than ten. This chain joins TRBV12-3 or TRBV12-4 and TRBJ2-3; TRBD1 is a possible D gene (6 bases). Between the trimmed V and J ends, which lost 6 bases and 0 bases, there was a span of 13 bases. The CDR3 is 15 amino acids. Here the CDR3 DNA reads TGTGCCAGCAGGGACAGTGCGACTAGCACAGATACGCAGTATTTT. This codes for CASRDSATSTDTQYF.

This clonotype came up many times. This chain links TRBV7-2 with TRBJ2-5; 8 bases are a match to TRBD2. With V trimmed by 5 bases and J by 4 bases, 9 bases remained unmatched. The CDR3 has 15 amino acids. Per the germline V gene, CDR1 is SGHTA and CDR2 is FQGNSA. The CDR3 bases are TGTGCCAGCAGCCCCCCCGCGGGGGGAAGAGAGACCCAGTACTTC. As protein: CASSPPAGGRETQYF.

This clonotype was detected a few times. This chain links TRBV2 with TRBJ1-1, with 10 bases that match TRBD1. V shed 6 bases, J shed 5 bases, and the junction held 6 bases outside the gene matches. Germline assignment: CDR1 SNHLY and CDR2 FYNNEI. The CDR3 runs 14 residues. The chain's CDR3 is CASRPPGQGTEAFF. CDR3 DNA: TGTGCCAGCAGACCCCCGGGACAGGGGACTGAAGCTTTCTTT.

This clonotype was seen at least ten times. This chain uses TRBV28 with TRBJ1-2; no reliable D call. Germline V CDR1 and CDR2: MDHEN, SYDVKM. This CDR3 comprises 13 residues. Deletions cut 5 bases from V and 5 bases from J, with 12 bases between. CDR3: CASSPRRIYGYTF. In nucleotides, the CDR3 is TGTGCCAGCAGTCCTAGGAGGATTTATGGCTACACCTTC.

The chain links TRBV6-2 or TRBV6-3 to TRBJ2-7; D unclear. The V gene lost 2 bases and the J gene lost 2 bases, with 7 bases spanning the gap. The CDR3 sequence is 13 residues long. Germline CDR1 is MNHEY and CDR2 is SVGEGT. The CDR3 sequence is CASSYGVAYEQYF. The CDR3 DNA reads TGTGCCAGCAGTTACGGGGTAGCCTACGAGCAGTACTTC.

This clonotype was counted at least ten times. The genes are TRBV5-4 and TRBJ2-3; the D is unclear. CDR1 SGHNT and CDR2 YYREEE come from the germline V gene (reference sequence). With 4 bases removed from V and 0 bases from J, the gap between germline ends came to 18 bases. The CDR3 is 17 residues long. The CDR3 here is CASSTSLAAPSTDTQYF. In DNA, the CDR3 is TGTGCCAGCAGCACGTCCCTGGCGGCCCCTAGCACAGATACGCAGTATTTT.

This clonotype was seen repeatedly, ten times or more. The genes are TRBV7-8 and TRBJ2-6; 13 bases align to TRBD2. V shed 6 bases, J shed 4 bases, and the junction held 12 bases outside the gene matches. The germline CDR1 and CDR2 sequences are SGHVS and FQNEAQ. The CDR3 has 19 amino acids. The CDR3 region is CASSPRLAGGLGGANVLTF. Written as DNA, the CDR3 is TGTGCCAGCAGTCCCCGACTAGCGGGAGGCCTAGGGGGGGCCAACGTCCTGACTTTC.

In its sample, this clonotype was seen many times. The chain recombines TRBV6-1 with TRBJ2-1; TRBD2 aligns across 7 bases. The CDR3 consists of 13 residues. Trimming removed 7 bases from V and 4 bases from J; junction bases left unmatched: 4. CDR1 and CDR2 from the germline V gene are MNHNS and SASEGT. In nucleotides, the CDR3 is TGTGCCAGCAATGGAGCGGGATACAATGAGCAGTTCTTC. Translation gives CASNGAGYNEQFF.

The CDR3 protein is CASSSKGLLAGGQYNEQFF. The CDR3 nucleotides read TGTGCCAGTAGTAGCAAGGGTCTATTAGCGGGAGGTCAATACAATGAGCAGTTCTTC. This rearrangement joins TRBV19 to TRBJ2-1; TRBD2 matches at 10 bases. Germline-derived CDR1 and CDR2 are LNHDA and SQIVND (reference sequence). V lost 4 bases to trimming and J lost 4 bases; unmatched junction nucleotides: 16. The CDR3 extends over 19 amino acids.

This clonotype was detected ten times or more. The chain employs TRBV7-8 and TRBJ1-4, with 8 bases that match TRBD1. The CDR3 is made up of 14 amino acids. Germline V CDR1 and CDR2: SGHVS, FQNEAQ. Losses at the gene ends were 6 bases for V and 7 bases for J; bases not matched to a gene: 7. For the CDR3, the DNA is TGTGCCAGCAGATTGACAGGGGTGGGTGAAAAACTGTTTTTT. Translating it yields CASRLTGVGEKLFF.

Many counts were recorded for this clonotype. The CDR3 region is CASSMGGTEAFF. The CDR3 DNA reads as TGTGCCAGCAGCATGGGAGGGACTGAAGCTTTCTTT. The chain is built from TRBV6-1 and TRBJ1-1; D call uncertain. With 6 bases removed from V and 5 bases from J, the gap between germline ends came to 10 bases. Germline V gene sequence: CDR1 MNHNS, CDR2 SASEGT. This CDR3 is 12 amino acids long.

This clonotype was counted ten times or more. The chain couples TRBV12-3 or TRBV12-4 to TRBJ1-1; the match to TRBD1 covers 7 bases. This CDR3 is 13 amino acids long. V was clipped by 5 bases and J by 9 bases; unmatched bases: 9. The CDR3 is CASSLSGGRKAFF. The DNA for the CDR3 is TGTGCCAGCAGTCTCTCAGGGGGGAGGAAAGCTTTCTTT.

This clonotype was picked up many times. This chain joins TRBV28 and TRBJ2-3, with 10 bases identical to TRBD1. CDR1 is MDHEN, CDR2 SYDVKM, per germline. The CDR3 consists of 15 residues. Germline trimming cut 6 bases from V and 3 bases from J; bases unmatched to any gene: 6. This chain's CDR3 is CASRLPGQGTDTQYF. In nucleotides, the CDR3 is TGTGCCAGCAGGTTGCCGGGACAGGGGACAGATACGCAGTATTTT.

This clonotype was picked up a small number of times. The chain recombines TRBV29-1 with TRBJ2-3; no clear D gene. This CDR3 is built from 13 residues. V was cut by 1 base and J by 1 base, with 6 bases left in between. Germline V gives CDR1 SQVTM, CDR2 ANQGSEA. CDR3: CSVEGSGTDTQYF. CDR3 nucleotides: TGCAGCGTTGAAGGATCAGGCACAGATACGCAGTATTTT.

In its sample, this clonotype was seen a few times. This chain joins TRBV6-2 or TRBV6-3 and TRBJ1-1, with D possibly matching TRBD1 (5 bases). This CDR3 has 16 residues. Germline-derived CDR1 and CDR2 are MNHEY and SVGEGT. V lost 10 bases, J lost 1 base, and 22 bases lay in between. This CDR3 reads CATRVGYRQQNTEAFF. The CDR3 coding sequence is TGTGCCACCAGAGTGGGATACAGGCAACAGAACACTGAAGCTTTCTTT.

This chain uses TRBV12-3 or TRBV12-4 with TRBJ2-5; 13 bases are a match to TRBD2. The CDR3 consists of 16 residues. The V and J ends lost 1 base and 4 bases, in that order; junction bases with no gene match: 3. CDR3 protein: CASSLVRLAGGETQYF. For the CDR3, the DNA is TGTGCCAGCAGTTTAGTTCGACTAGCGGGAGGAGAGACCCAGTACTTC.

This clonotype was seen ten or more times. This chain connects TRBV7-9 to TRBJ2-5; 9 bases line up with TRBD2. CDR1 and CDR2 from the germline V gene are SEHNR and FQNEAQ (reference sequence). The CDR3 extends over 13 amino acids. The V and J ends lost 8 bases and 6 bases, in that order; junction bases with no gene match: 7. CDR3 nucleotide sequence: TGTGCCAGCGGTGGTAGCGGGGGTAAGACCCAGTACTTC. It encodes CASGGSGGKTQYF.

As for this clonotype: A much larger clonotype is one base distant, so this may be a read error. CDR3 loop: CTSSLGSGANVLTF. The CDR3 coding sequence is TGCACCAGCAGCTTGGGGTCTGGGGCCAACGTCCTGACTTTC. The chain uses TRBV5-1 and TRBJ2-6; D is undetermined. CDR1 is SGHRS, CDR2 YFSETQ, per germline. CDR3 size: 14 residues.

J is TRBJ2-3 and V is TRBV29-1; 9 bases are shared with TRBD1. The CDR3 contains 14 residues. Germline V gene lookup returns CDR1 SQVTM and CDR2 ANQGSEA. The J segment lost 4 bases and the V segment lost 5 bases, leaving 7 bases of the junction unmatched. The CDR3 reads CSVPDRGGADTQYF. As DNA, the CDR3 is TGCAGCGTTCCGGACAGGGGAGGGGCAGATACGCAGTATTTT.

This clonotype was seen repeatedly, ten times or more. This chain links TRBV7-2 with TRBJ1-5, with 10 bases fitting TRBD1. The trim removed 2 bases at V and 2 bases at J, leaving 9 bases unmatched. This CDR3 spans 18 amino acids. CDR1 and CDR2 (germline): SGHTA, FQGNSA. The CDR3 region is CASSLKGTGTGGNQPQHF. The CDR3 DNA reads as TGTGCCAGCAGCTTAAAGGGTACCGGGACAGGGGGCAATCAGCCCCAGCATTTT.

This clonotype appeared many times. The V and J genes are TRBV7-9 and TRBJ2-7; TRBD2 aligns across 11 bases. The CDR3 loop spans 14 amino acids. Germline V gives CDR1 SEHNR, CDR2 FQNEAQ (reference sequence). With V trimmed by 10 bases and J by 5 bases, 10 bases remained unmatched. This chain's CDR3 is CATQTSGVGHEQYF. Here the CDR3 DNA reads TGTGCCACCCAGACTAGCGGGGTCGGGCACGAGCAGTACTTC.

This clonotype has at least ten counts. The chain combines TRBV7-2 with TRBJ1-5; 7 bases line up with TRBD1. The junction had 3 bases not matched to a gene; V was cut back by 3 bases and J by 1 base. CDR3 length equals 15 residues. Germline CDR1 and CDR2: SGHTA and FQGNSA. CDR3 residues: CASSLGQLSNQPQHF. CDR3 coding DNA: TGTGCCAGCAGCTTGGGACAGTTAAGCAATCAGCCCCAGCATTTT.